Given below is one TCR beta chain in context. Its antigen is currently unknown. A multiplex PCR was run with 60 Vbeta primers and 13 Jbeta primers. Method: immunoSEQ multiplex PCR; TCRdb's copy keeps in-frame clones and lacks some. This repertoire shows under 140,000 clones, approximately 86% found once; its top ten account for around 1.9%. Trimming took 6 bases from V and 7 from J, leaving 9 bases between them. The CDR3 spans 12 residues. Germline loops: CDR1 MDHEN, CDR2 SYDVKM. These data come from a study of cytomegalovirus exposure and HLA in healthy donors. Study results and limitations: Some segments of the V type, notably TRBV6-2 and TRBV6-3, were excluded as indistinguishable. Associated with cytomegalovirus, according to the listing, were around 170 TCR beta chains.

The receptor was isolated from a man in his forties or fifties in good health and CMV-seronegative. Sequenced sample: PBMCs. The chain has TRBV28 and TRBJ1-4, with D possibly TRBD1 on 5 matching bases. DNA of the CDR3: TGTGCCAGCAGGGGGCGTCTTGAAAAACTGTTTTTT. It is translated as CASRGRLEKLFF.